This TCR beta chain originates from a study of CD8+ T cells in alopecia areata. The CDR3 contains 14 residues. The germline V gene has CDR1 MNHEY and CDR2 SMNVEV (reference sequence). V gave up 3 bases and J gave up 2 bases, with 9 bases separating them. This clone has a single count. Sequencing relied on a cDNA template that was reverse transcribed from extracted RNA. The protocol was immunoSEQ multiplex PCR, while the TCRdb copy is restricted to in-frame clones and leaves out a portion. This sample carries 80,000 or so clones, approximately 70% of them seen once, and the ten largest clones take about 25%. Described treatment: oral pan-JAK inhibitor, 5-10 mg twice daily.

The specimen comprised CD8+ T cells sorted from blood, sampled at week 24, from a patient treated with tofacitinib. The origin of this receptor is a human donor with alopecia areata. This chain uses TRBV27 with TRBJ2-3; D unresolved. DNA for the CDR3: TGTGCCAGCAGTTTCGTCTCTTACACAGATACGCAGTATTTT. Its translation: CASSFVSYTDTQYF.